This T cell receptor (beta chain) was documented in a study of cytomegalovirus exposure and HLA in healthy donors. Points on this clone: Its antigen is not known.

PCR amplification relied on 60 Vbeta primers (plus 13 Jbeta primers). TCRdb's table, derived via immunoSEQ multiplex PCR, lists solely in-frame clones and lacks some. This sample carries roughly 120,000 clones, with less than 4.5% going to the ten biggest clones. Findings and limits, study-wide: In a later analysis, CMV-associated beta chains were mostly HLA-associated, it appeared. V- and J-gene trimming of TCR beta was linked (in a later analysis) to a missense DCLRE1C variant.

CDR1 is LNHDA, CDR2 SQIVND, per germline (reference sequence). V was pared by 6 bases and J by 0 bases, with 6 bases of the junction left unmatched. CDR3 length: 16 residues. The specimen was PBMCs. This TCR was sampled from a man aged 18 to 30 in good health and CMV-seronegative. This chain joins TRBV19 and TRBJ2-2; 8 bases align to TRBD1. The CDR3 region has the DNA TGTGCCAGTAGCCTCCTGACAGGGGCGAACACCGGGGAGCTGTTTTTT. It yields the protein CASSLLTGANTGELFF.